This T cell receptor beta chain was identified during a study of T cell repertoires in cytomegalovirus infection. Overall study: HLA-C-restricted CMV epitopes, recently identified, and well-studied HLA-B-restricted ones were used by the study. Overall study results and limits: HLA-C-restricted, CMV-specific TCR beta clonotypes were dominant ex vivo.

Germline CDR1 reads GTSNPN; CDR2 reads SVGIG (reference sequence). The V end was cut by 2 bases, the J end by 1 base, with 8 bases between. The CDR3 extends over 13 amino acids. One entry per CDR3 protein, called by TCRdb with MiXCR from the reads. The table has roughly 500,000 distinct CDR3 sequences, about 42% seen once. This clonotype was seen a handful of times. Its antigen is not known. This TCR was recovered from a human donor in good health (CMV status not recorded). Some clones in this sample may be carry-over from other donors' samples. The specimen was cultured PBMCs, collected from culture after CMV antigen stimulation. This rearrangement joins TRBV30 to TRBJ1-2; D uncertain. The CDR3 bases are TGTGCCTGGAGTCCCCCGGTTAACTATGGCTACACCTTC. It codes for CAWSPPVNYGYTF.